These 2 T cell receptor beta chains were all obtained from the same sample, sequenced in a study of CD8 T cells in ankylosing spondylitis. TCRdb re-analysed the 5' RACE reads in MiXCR, keeping a single row per CDR3 protein. The table includes approximately 260,000 distinct CDR3 sequences, under 20% detected once. The specimen sequenced was blood, either unsorted or a sorted T cell fraction (not recorded which). These receptors were taken from a male donor with ankylosing spondylitis or in good health (not recorded which).

This clonotype was seen a handful of times. This chain links TRBV29-1 with TRBJ2-7; D is undetermined. V was shortened by 2 bases and J by 0 bases, with 5 bases between the two germline ends. Germline CDR1 SQVTM, CDR2 ANQGSEA. The CDR3 runs to 12 residues. The CDR3 DNA is TGCAGCGTTGAACTTGACTCCTACGAGCAGTACTTC. Residues: CSVELDSYEQYF.

This clonotype was seen many times. This chain joins TRBV5-6 and TRBJ2-3; TRBD1 matches 7 bases. This CDR3 contains 15 residues. V lost 6 bases, J lost 3 bases, and 10 bases stayed unmatched. CDR1 is SGHDT, CDR2 YYEEEE, per germline. As DNA, the CDR3 is TGTGCCAGCACCTGGGGGACAGTGAGGACAGATACGCAGTATTTT. This codes for CASTWGTVRTDTQYF. Full variable domain (remainder filled in from reference TRBV5-6 and TRBJ2-3): DAGVTQSPTHLIKTRGQQVTLRCSPKSGHDTVSWYQQALGQGPQFIFQYYEEEERQRGNFPDRFSGHQFPNYSSELNVNALLLGDSALYLCASTWGTVRTDTQYFGPGTRLTVL.